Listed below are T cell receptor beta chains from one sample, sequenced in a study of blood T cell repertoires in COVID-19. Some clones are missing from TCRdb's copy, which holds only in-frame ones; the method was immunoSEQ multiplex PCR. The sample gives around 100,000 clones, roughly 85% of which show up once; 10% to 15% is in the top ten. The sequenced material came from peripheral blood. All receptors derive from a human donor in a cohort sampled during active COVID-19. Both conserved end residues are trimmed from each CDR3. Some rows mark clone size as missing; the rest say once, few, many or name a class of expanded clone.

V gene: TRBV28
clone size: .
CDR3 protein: ASRLQELAFNEQF

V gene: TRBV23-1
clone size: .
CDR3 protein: ASSTRQVHSNQPQH

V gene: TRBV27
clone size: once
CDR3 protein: ASSKRGIVNEQF

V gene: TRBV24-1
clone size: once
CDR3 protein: ATSDRTGVEQY

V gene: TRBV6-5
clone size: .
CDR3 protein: ASSYSIAGNYGYT

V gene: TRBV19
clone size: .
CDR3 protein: ASRAGNEQF

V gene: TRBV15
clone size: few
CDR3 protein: ATSRIRDRAF

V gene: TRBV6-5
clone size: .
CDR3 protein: ASSAQGGDQPQH

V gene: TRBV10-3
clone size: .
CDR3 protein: AISATANTGELF

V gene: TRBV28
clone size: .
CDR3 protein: ASSVPFTRKRSGGTQY

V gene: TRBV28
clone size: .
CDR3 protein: ASSLRTGDATNEKLF

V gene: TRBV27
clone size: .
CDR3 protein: ASSLLGDGELF

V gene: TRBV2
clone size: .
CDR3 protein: ASSVWSYEQY

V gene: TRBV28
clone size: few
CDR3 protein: ASQTGTGNTIY

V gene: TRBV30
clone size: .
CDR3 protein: AWSVLRTTYEQY

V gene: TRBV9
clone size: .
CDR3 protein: ASSVFPFSYNEQF

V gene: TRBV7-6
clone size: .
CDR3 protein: ASSLDASGSYEQY

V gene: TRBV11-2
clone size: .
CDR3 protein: ASRLTGMNTEAF

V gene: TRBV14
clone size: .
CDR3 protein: ASSQGWQEAIDYT

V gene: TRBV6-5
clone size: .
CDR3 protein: ASSSYKNEKLF

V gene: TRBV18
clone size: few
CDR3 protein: ASSPVREDYNEQF

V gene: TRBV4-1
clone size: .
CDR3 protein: ASSPPDSLVEQY

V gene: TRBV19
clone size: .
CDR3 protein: ASSTPGTGAGYT

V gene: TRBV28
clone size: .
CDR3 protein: ASNSAGLATNTEAF

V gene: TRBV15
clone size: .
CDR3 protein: ATSREVGVGEQY

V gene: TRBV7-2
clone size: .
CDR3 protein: ASSLGLVGGYNSPLH

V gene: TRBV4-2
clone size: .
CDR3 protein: ASSQEQYGYT

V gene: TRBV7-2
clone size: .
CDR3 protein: ASNYASGLLDEQF

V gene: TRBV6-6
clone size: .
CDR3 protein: ASSLRQGRRDQPQH

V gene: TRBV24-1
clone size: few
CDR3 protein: ATSVAGGRTDTQY

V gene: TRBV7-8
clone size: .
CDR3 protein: ASSPPGKAGTETQY

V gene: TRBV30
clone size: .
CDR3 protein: AWKGQTYNEQF

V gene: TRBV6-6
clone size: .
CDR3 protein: ASSFLLQGSGNTIY

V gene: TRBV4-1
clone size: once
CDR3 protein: ASTRAASSGNTIY

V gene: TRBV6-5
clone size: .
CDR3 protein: ASTKQSSGNTIY

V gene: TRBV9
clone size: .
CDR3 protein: ASSARGQGNYGYT

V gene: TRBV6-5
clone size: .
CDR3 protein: ASQGVRGNTGELF